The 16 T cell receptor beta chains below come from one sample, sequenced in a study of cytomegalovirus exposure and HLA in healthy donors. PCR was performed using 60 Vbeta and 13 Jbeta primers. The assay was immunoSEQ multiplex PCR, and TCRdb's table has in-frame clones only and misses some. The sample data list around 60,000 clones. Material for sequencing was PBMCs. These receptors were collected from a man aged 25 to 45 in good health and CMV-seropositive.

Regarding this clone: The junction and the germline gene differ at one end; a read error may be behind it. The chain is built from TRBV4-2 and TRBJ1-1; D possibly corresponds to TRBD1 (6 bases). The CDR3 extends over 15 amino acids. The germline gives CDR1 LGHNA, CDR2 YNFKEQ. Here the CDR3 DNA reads TGTGCCAGCAGCCAAACTACGGGGGGGGGCACTGAAGATTTCTTT. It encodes CASSQTTGGGTEDFF.

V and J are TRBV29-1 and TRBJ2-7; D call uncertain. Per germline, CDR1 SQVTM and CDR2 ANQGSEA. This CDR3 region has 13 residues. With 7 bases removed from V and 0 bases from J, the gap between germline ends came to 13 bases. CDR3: CSAVGSSSYEQYF. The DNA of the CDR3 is TGCAGCGCCGTGGGCAGCAGCTCCTACGAGCAGTACTTC.

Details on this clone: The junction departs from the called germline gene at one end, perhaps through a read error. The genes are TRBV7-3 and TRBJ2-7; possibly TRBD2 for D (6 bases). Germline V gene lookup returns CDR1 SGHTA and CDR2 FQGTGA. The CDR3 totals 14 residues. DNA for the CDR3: TGTGCCAGCAGCTTCAGCGGGTCCGCCTACGAGCAGTCCTTC. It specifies CASSFSGSAYEQSF.

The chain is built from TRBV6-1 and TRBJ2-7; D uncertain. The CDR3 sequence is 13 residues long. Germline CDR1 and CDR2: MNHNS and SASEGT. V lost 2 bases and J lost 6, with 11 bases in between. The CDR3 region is CASSEWVTGEQYF. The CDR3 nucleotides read TGTGCCAGCAGTGAATGGGTAACGGGCGAGCAGTACTTC.

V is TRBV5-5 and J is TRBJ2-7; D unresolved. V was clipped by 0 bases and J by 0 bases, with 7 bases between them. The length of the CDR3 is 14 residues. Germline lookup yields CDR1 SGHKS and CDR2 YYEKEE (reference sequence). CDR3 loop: CASSLVTSSYEQYF. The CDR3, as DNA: TGTGCCAGCAGCTTGGTTACAAGCTCCTACGAGCAGTACTTC.

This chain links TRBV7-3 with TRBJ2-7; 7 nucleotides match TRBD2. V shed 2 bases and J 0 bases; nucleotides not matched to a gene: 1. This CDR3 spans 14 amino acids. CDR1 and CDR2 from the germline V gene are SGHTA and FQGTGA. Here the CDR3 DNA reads TGTGCCAGCAGCTTAGGGGGGGGCTCCTACGAGCAGTACTTC. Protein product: CASSLGGGSYEQYF. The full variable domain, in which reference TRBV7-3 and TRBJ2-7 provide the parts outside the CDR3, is GAGVSQTPSNKVTEKGKYVELRCDPISGHTALYWYRQSLGQGPEFLIYFQGTGAADDSGLPNDRFFAVRPEGSVSTLKIQRTERGDSAVYLCASSLGGGSYEQYFGPGTRLTVT.

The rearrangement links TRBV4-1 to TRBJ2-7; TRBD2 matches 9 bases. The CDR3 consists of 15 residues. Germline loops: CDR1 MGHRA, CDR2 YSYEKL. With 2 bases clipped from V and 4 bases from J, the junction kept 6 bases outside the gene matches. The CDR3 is CASSQLAGYPYEQYF. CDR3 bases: TGCGCCAGCAGCCAACTAGCGGGATACCCTTACGAGCAGTACTTC.

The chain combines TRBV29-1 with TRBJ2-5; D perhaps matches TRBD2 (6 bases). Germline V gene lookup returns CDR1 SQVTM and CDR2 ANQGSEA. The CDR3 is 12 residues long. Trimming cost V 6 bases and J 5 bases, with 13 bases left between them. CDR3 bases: TGCAGCGTGATGGTACGGGAGGAGACCCAGTACTTC. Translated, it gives CSVMVREETQYF.

The CDR3 region has the DNA TGTGCCAGCAGTTACTGGGGGGGCGGTACCTACGAGCAGTACTTC. Its protein is CASSYWGGGTYEQYF. The chain is built from TRBV6-6 and TRBJ2-7, with D tentatively TRBD2 (7 bases). With 1 base removed from V and 2 bases from J, the gap between germline ends came to 12 bases. In germline, CDR1 is MNHNY, CDR2 SVGAGI (reference sequence). This CDR3 is 15 amino acids long.

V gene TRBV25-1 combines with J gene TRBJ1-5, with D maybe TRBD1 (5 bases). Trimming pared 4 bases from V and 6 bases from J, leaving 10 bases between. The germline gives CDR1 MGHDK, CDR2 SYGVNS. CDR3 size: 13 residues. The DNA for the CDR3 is TGTGCCAGCAGTGCAGGGTGGGGTCAGCCCCAGCATTTT. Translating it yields CASSAGWGQPQHF.

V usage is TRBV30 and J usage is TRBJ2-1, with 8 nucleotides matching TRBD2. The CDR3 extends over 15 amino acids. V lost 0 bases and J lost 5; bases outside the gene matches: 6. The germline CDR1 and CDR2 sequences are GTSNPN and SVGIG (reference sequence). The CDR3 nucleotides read TGTGCCTGGAGTGTACGAGCGGGAGTTAACAATGAGCAGTTCTTC. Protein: CAWSVRAGVNNEQFF.

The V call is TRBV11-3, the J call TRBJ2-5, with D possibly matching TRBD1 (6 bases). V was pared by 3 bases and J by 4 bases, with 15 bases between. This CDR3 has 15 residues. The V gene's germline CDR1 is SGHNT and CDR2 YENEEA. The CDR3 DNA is TGTGCCAGCAGCTTCGGGTACAGGGTAGTAGAGACCCAGTACTTC. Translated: CASSFGYRVVETQYF.

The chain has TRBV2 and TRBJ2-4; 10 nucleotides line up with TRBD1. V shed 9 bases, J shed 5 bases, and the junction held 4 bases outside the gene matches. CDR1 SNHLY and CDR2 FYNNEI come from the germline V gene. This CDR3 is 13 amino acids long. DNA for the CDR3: TGTGCCAGGGACAGGGGGTTGGAAAACATTCAGTACTTC. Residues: CARDRGLENIQYF.

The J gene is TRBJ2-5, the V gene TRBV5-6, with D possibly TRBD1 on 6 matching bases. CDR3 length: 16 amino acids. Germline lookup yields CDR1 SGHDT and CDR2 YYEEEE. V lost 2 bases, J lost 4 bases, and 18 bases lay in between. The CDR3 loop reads CASSLQGISVRETQYF. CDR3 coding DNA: TGTGCCAGCAGCTTACAGGGAATCAGCGTTAGAGAGACCCAGTACTTC.

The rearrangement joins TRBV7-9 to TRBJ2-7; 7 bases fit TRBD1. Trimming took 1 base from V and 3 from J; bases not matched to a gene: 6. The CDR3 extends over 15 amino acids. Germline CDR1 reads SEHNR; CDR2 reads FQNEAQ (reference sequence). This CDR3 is CASSLEGAVVYEQYF. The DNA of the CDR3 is TGTGCCAGCAGCTTAGAGGGGGCGGTAGTCTACGAGCAGTACTTC.

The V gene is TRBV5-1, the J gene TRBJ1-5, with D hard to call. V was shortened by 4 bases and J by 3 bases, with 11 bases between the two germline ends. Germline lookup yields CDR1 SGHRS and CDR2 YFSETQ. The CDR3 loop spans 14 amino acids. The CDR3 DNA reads TGCGCCAGCAGCATAAGCGGCTTCAATCAGCCCCAGCATTTT. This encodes CASSISGFNQPQHF.